Listed below are T cell receptor beta chains from one sample, sequenced in a study of control samples from healthy donors and cancer patients. Libraries were prepared by immunoSEQ multiplex PCR; TCRdb keeps only in-frame clonotypes and omits some of them. The data hold about 130,000 clones, with more than 85% observed a single time. The sample comprised blood. The origin of the receptors is a man between 18 and 35 years old in good health. CDR3s leave out the opening cysteine and the closing phenylalanine or tryptophan.

>TRBV5-6
ASSLGLVYETQY
>TRBV19
ASSILTGRTEAF
>TRBV29-1
SVPGQGGTEAF
>TRBV4-1
ATRDRELSIETQY
>TRBV6-6
ASSYSTGAREQF
>TRBV5-5
ASSSYGLTDTQY
>TRBV24-1
ATSEGTGGITDTQY
>TRBV4-2
ASSPHQGPLATEAF
>TRBV10-3
AISRLADQYNEQF
>TRBV2
ASGGWQGSQPQH
>TRBV6-2/TRBV6-3
ASSASAGTGFHQPQH
>TRBV7-9
ASSSTGVPYGYT
>TRBV7-9
ASSLVLDTEAF
>TRBV5-1
ASSLAGIGNQPQH
>TRBV9
ASKGTNTGELF
>TRBV13
ASSLGTGQNIQY
>TRBV28
ASSPVPGLATDTQY
>TRBV7-2
ASSLAGTLLNEQF
>TRBV4-2
ASSQALAGQGIGYT
>TRBV6-4
ASSAGRKQPQH
>TRBV10-3
AISEMDRGYGYT
>TRBV11-2
ASSLLPGQVSGNTIY
>TRBV5-1
ASSPGQANTEAF
>TRBV18
ASSPLRNTEAF
>TRBV25-1
ASSEWGQAEGYT
>TRBV6-4
ASSGYRFRDYEQY
>TRBV18
ASSPSPGGYEQY
>TRBV7-3
ASSPYRLATNTGELF
>TRBV5-1
ASSLRTEDTQY
>TRBV4-1
ASSQGAAESNQPQH
>TRBV20-1
SASAGGPGELF
>TRBV23-1
ASGRDRDETYEQY
>TRBV18
ASSRTGDYGYT
>TRBV19
ASSKKDSGVYNEQF
>TRBV6-5
ATTDGYEQY